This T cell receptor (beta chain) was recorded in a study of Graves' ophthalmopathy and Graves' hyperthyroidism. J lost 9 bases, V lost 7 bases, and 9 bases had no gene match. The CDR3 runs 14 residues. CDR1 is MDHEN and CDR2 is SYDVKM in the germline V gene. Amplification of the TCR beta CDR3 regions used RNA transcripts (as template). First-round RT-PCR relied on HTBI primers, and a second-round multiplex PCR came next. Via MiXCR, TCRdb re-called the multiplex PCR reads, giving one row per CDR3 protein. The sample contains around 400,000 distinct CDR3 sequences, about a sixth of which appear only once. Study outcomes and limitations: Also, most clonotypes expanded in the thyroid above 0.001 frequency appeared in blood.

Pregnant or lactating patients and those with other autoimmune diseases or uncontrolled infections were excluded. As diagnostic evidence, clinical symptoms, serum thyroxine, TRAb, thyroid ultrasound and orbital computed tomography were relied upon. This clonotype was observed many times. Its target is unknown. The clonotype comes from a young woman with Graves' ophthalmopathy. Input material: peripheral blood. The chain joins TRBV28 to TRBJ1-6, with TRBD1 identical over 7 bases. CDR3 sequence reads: CASNRDREGSPLHF. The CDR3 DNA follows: TGTGCCAGCAACCGGGACAGAGAAGGTTCACCCCTCCACTTT.